Listed below are T cell receptor beta chains from one sample, sequenced in a study of blood T cells in healthy people across ages. From the 5' RACE reads, TCRdb called clonotypes with MiXCR, one entry per CDR3 protein. The sample carries just over 1 million distinct CDR3 sequences, over 35% recorded once. Source material: blood. The receptors were gathered from a woman aged 55-69 years in good health. CDR3s include the opening cysteine and the closing phenylalanine or tryptophan. Fields, in order: J gene, V gene, CDR3 protein.

TRBJ2-2	TRBV29-1	CSVGFLAGTGELFF
TRBJ2-1	TRBV20-1	CSARGLVGPRSNEQFF
NA	TRBV9	CASSVEGHRGGETQYF
TRBJ1-2	TRBV7-9	CASSVEVPSYGYTF
TRBJ2-5	TRBV7-2	CASSLDLFDGETQYF
TRBJ2-1	TRBV9	CASSVSGGRNEQFF
TRBJ1-2	TRBV10-3	CAISGTGSNYGYTF
TRBJ2-3	TRBV7-9	CASSTTGGRTDTQYF
TRBJ2-7	TRBV9	CASSVHEQYF
TRBJ2-7	TRBV29-1	CSVRKLDSYEQYF
TRBJ2-5	TRBV25-1	CASSPNAGQGERSQETQYF
NA	TRBV20-1	CSASGVWTSGTTYEQYF
NA	TRBV5-1	CASSSPGGVAYEQYF
TRBJ2-3	TRBV6-5	CASRINTDTQYF
TRBJ2-1	TRBV20-1	CSARGGNLNEQFF
TRBJ2-7	TRBV9	CASSVDDWAGDPEQYF
TRBJ2-5	TRBV12-3/TRBV12-4	CASSATGTRDEQYF
TRBJ2-3	TRBV9	CASSVSRSRGADTQYF
TRBJ2-3	TRBV20-1	CSASKRDRGTDTQYF
TRBJ2-7	TRBV20-1	CSARDSGSYEQYF
TRBJ2-5	TRBV6-2/TRBV6-3	CASSVVRGRGTQYF
TRBJ2-3	TRBV2	CASTDRSRGTDTQYF
TRBJ2-5	TRBV9	CASSAGLADQETQYF
TRBJ2-1	TRBV11-2	CASSLVAGVGLAGGQETQFF
TRBJ2-4	TRBV14	CASSQDGVGAKNIQYF
TRBJ2-7	TRBV12-3/TRBV12-4	CASSTSRTSGGPEQYF
TRBJ2-7	TRBV29-1	CSVEGGTGLCKQYF
TRBJ2-5	TRBV27	CASSFDGTGAWEQYF
TRBJ2-5	TRBV20-1	CSAWDRDLGETQYF
TRBJ1-1	TRBV5-1	CASSLGPSRLATEAFF
TRBJ2-5	TRBV27	CASKRPGGKETQYF
TRBJ2-3	TRBV7-3	CASNSLSTRGDTQYF
TRBJ2-7	TRBV20-1	CSARDGKGAPYEQYF
TRBJ1-2	TRBV20-1	CSARDRTYGTGGYTF
TRBJ2-5	TRBV6-5	CASRPRLVPETQYF
TRBJ1-6	TRBV6-5	CASSSDREGSPLHF
TRBJ2-7	TRBV6-5	CASSYSRVHEQYF
TRBJ2-1	TRBV7-2	CASSLVGGSGRAVFF
TRBJ2-7	TRBV7-9	CASSPRTGHEQYF